One TCR beta chain is described in this entry. The V end lost 8 bases, the J end lost 5 bases, and 15 bases lay between the germline ends. There are 13 residues in the CDR3. Germline loops: CDR1 MNHEY, CDR2 SVGAGI. This sample is part of a study of blood T cell repertoires in COVID-19. Background on the study: Samples representing acute and convalescent COVID-19 were sourced from the United States, Italy and Spain. The cDNA or gDNA used as material had been derived from T cells, B-cell-depleted T cells, or PBMCs.

In the original processing: Reference gene primer amplification gave nucleated cell count estimates. The assay was immunoSEQ multiplex PCR, and TCRdb's table has in-frame clones only and misses some. V, J and clone size were drawn from that table, and D and trimming were deduced from the DNA. The sample holds about 260,000 clones; approximately 91% are singletons and the top ten take around 0.67%. Source material: peripheral blood. This receptor was obtained from a human donor in a cohort sampled during active COVID-19. This rearrangement joins TRBV6-5 to TRBJ2-5; D perhaps matches TRBD1 (7 bases). CDR3 sequence: CASRQGLGETQYF. CDR3 in DNA: TGTGCCAGCCGACAGGGACTCGGGGAGACCCAGTACTTC.